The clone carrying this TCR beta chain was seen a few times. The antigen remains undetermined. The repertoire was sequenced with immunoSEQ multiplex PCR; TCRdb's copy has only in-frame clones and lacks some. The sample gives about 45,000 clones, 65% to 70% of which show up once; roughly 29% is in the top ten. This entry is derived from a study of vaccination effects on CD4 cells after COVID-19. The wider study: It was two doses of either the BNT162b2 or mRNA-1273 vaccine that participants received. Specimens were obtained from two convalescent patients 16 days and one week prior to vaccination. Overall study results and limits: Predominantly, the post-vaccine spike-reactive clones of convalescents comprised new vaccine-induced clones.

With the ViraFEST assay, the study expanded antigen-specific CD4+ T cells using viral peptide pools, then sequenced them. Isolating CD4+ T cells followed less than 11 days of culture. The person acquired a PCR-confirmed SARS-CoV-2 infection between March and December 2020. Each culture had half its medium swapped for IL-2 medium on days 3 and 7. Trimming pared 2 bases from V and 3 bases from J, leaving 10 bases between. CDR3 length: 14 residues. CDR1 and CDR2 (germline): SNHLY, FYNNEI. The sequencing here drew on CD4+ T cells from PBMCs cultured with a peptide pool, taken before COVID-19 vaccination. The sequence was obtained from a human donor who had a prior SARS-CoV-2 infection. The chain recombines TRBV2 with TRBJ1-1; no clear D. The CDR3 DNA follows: TGTGCCAGCAGTGAAAGGTTACCCGACACTGAAGCTTTCTTT. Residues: CASSERLPDTEAFF.